Listed here are 18 T cell receptor beta chains from one sample, sequenced in a study of blood T cell repertoires in COVID-19. TCRdb keeps only in-frame clones here, not all; method: immunoSEQ multiplex PCR. The sample holds a few hundred thousand clones, about 90% seen once. Material for sequencing was peripheral blood. The source of these receptors is a young woman who had recovered from COVID-19.

V gene TRBV7-2 combines with J gene TRBJ1-4; possible D gene TRBD1, 6 bases. V shed 2 bases and J shed 0 bases, with 7 bases lying between them. The CDR3 is 15 residues long. Germline loops: CDR1 SGHTA, CDR2 FQGNSA. The CDR3: CASSLNRATNEKLFF. CDR3 nucleotides: TGTGCCAGCAGCTTAAACAGGGCAACTAATGAAAAACTGTTTTTT. Based on the CDR3 plus reference TRBV7-2 and TRBJ1-4, the full variable domain is GAGVSQSPSNKVTEKGKDVELRCDPISGHTALYWYRQSLGQGLEFLIYFQGNSAPDKSGLPSDRFSAERTGGSVSTLTIQRTQQEDSAVYLCASSLNRATNEKLFFGSGTQLSVL.

This chain links TRBV6-1 with TRBJ1-2; tentatively, D is TRBD1 (6 bases). The CDR3 extends over 15 amino acids. The V end lost 3 bases, the J end lost 7 bases, and 18 bases lay between the germline ends. Germline V CDR1 and CDR2: MNHNS, SASEGT. In nucleotides, the CDR3 is TGTGCCAGCAGTGATGGGGGCGGGGGCGCGTTTGGCTACACCTTC. This gives the protein CASSDGGGGAFGYTF.

This chain links TRBV11-1 with TRBJ2-5; 11 bases line up with TRBD2. The CDR3 consists of 15 residues. Looked up from germline, CDR1 is SGHAT and CDR2 is FQDESV (reference sequence). J lost 4 bases, V lost 2 bases, and 3 bases had no gene match. The CDR3 reads CASSLRLAGLETQYF. CDR3 nucleotide sequence: TGTGCCAGCAGCTTAAGACTAGCGGGGTTAGAGACCCAGTACTTC.

This clone occurred once. The V call is TRBV6-2 or TRBV6-3, the J call TRBJ2-3; 8 nucleotides align to TRBD2. The V gene end was trimmed by 4 bases and the J gene end by 4 bases; junction bases not matched to a gene: 7. The CDR3 is made up of 15 amino acids. Germline V gene sequence: CDR1 MNHEY, CDR2 SVGEGT. The CDR3 DNA is TGTGCCAGCAGTTTAGGAGCGGGAGATGCAGATACGCAGTATTTT. Protein sequence: CASSLGAGDADTQYF.

The chain is built from TRBV7-9 and TRBJ1-6; perhaps TRBD1 as D (5 bases). The CDR3 has 15 amino acids. The V and J ends lost 4 bases and 5 bases respectively, with 12 bases between them. CDR1 SEHNR and CDR2 FQNEAQ come from the germline V gene (reference sequence). In nucleotides, the CDR3 is TGTGCCAGCAGCTCCCCAGGGTGGGATAATTCACCCCTCCACTTT. This encodes CASSSPGWDNSPLHF.

V gene TRBV5-6 combines with J gene TRBJ1-2, with D perhaps matching TRBD1 (5 bases). CDR1 and CDR2 (germline): SGHDT, YYEEEE. V lost 0 bases, J lost 2 bases, and 11 bases lay in between. CDR3 length: 15 amino acids. Here the CDR3 reads CASSLAGGWNYGYTF. CDR3 sequence (DNA): TGTGCCAGCAGCTTGGCTGGGGGGTGGAACTATGGCTACACCTTC.

This sequence joins TRBV7-2 and TRBJ1-2; D is possibly TRBD1 (6 bases). The CDR3 spans 13 residues. The germline CDR1 and CDR2 sequences are SGHTA and FQGNSA. V lost 10 bases, J lost 2 bases, and 14 bases lay in between. CDR3 bases: TGTGCCACTCCACAGGGTGGGAACTATGGCTACACCTTC. As protein: CATPQGGNYGYTF.

V usage is TRBV5-1 and J usage is TRBJ2-1; D unresolved. In germline, CDR1 is SGHRS, CDR2 YFSETQ. CDR3 length: 13 residues. Between the trimmed V and J ends, which lost 2 bases and 5 bases, there was a span of 8 bases. CDR3 protein: CASSFRHDNEQFF. The CDR3 coding sequence is TGCGCCAGCAGCTTCAGACATGACAATGAGCAGTTCTTC.

This chain joins TRBV5-6 and TRBJ2-1; D might be TRBD2 (5 bases). The length of the CDR3 is 14 residues. From germline, CDR1 is SGHDT and CDR2 YYEEEE. V gave up 4 bases and J gave up 5 bases, with 13 bases separating them. The CDR3 spells CASSPWTADNEQFF. CDR3 DNA: TGTGCCAGCAGCCCTTGGACTGCAGACAATGAGCAGTTCTTC.

This rearrangement joins TRBV5-1 to TRBJ2-3; 12 bases fit TRBD1. The V gene end was trimmed by 5 bases and the J gene end by 6 bases; junction bases not matched to a gene: 10. Looked up from germline, CDR1 is SGHRS and CDR2 is YFSETQ. This CDR3 has 16 residues. DNA of the CDR3: TGCGCCAGCAGACTTTCAGGGACAGGGGGCGCGGATACGCAGTATTTT. Its protein is CASRLSGTGGADTQYF. Variable domain in full (rest from reference TRBV5-1 and TRBJ2-3): KAGVTQTPRYLIKTRGQQVTLSCSPISGHRSVSWYQQTPGQGLQFLFEYFSETQRNKGNFPGRFSGRQFSNSRSEMNVSTLELGDSALYLCASRLSGTGGADTQYFGPGTRLTVL.

This chain links TRBV2 with TRBJ1-2; a possible D gene is TRBD1 (6 bases). This CDR3 has 15 residues. V lost 5 bases to trimming and J lost 6 bases, with 19 bases between them. Germline lookup yields CDR1 SNHLY and CDR2 FYNNEI. The CDR3 DNA reads TGTGCCAGCAGTATAAGGACAGAGGAGATCAATGGCTACACCTTC. Translated, it gives CASSIRTEEINGYTF.

This sequence joins TRBV7-9 and TRBJ1-1, with D unclear. Germline CDR1 SEHNR, CDR2 FQNEAQ (reference sequence). The CDR3 is made up of 14 amino acids. V was cut by 5 bases and J by 1 base, with 11 bases left in between. The CDR3 here is CASSQSARNTEAFF. The CDR3 DNA sequence: TGTGCCAGCAGCCAGTCCGCCAGGAACACTGAAGCTTTCTTT.

The chain combines TRBV9 with TRBJ2-7, with a tentative D call TRBD2 (7 bases). CDR1 is SGDLS and CDR2 is YYNGEE in the germline V gene. This CDR3 region has 15 residues. V shed 0 bases and J shed 5 bases, with 15 bases lying between them. The CDR3 DNA reads as TGTGCCAGCAGCGTAGGGGGGCGGGAGAGTGACGAGCAGTACTTC. It encodes CASSVGGRESDEQYF.

V and J are TRBV14 and TRBJ2-3, with TRBD2 matching 7 bases. From germline, CDR1 is SGHDN and CDR2 FVKESK. With V trimmed by 0 bases and J by 5 bases, 8 bases remained unmatched. CDR3 length: 16 amino acids. The CDR3 nucleotides read TGTGCCAGCAGCCAAGACTCCGCGGGAGCGGGAGATACGCAGTATTTT. This sequence encodes CASSQDSAGAGDTQYF.

The chain combines TRBV9 with TRBJ2-7, with a possible D match to TRBD2 (5 bases). The V end was cut by 4 bases, the J end by 1 base, with 12 bases between. CDR3 length equals 14 residues. Germline CDR1 SGDLS, CDR2 YYNGEE. CDR3 in DNA: TGTGCCAGCAGCCGTTTGGGAGCTTCCTACGAGCAGTACTTC. The encoded protein is CASSRLGASYEQYF. The variable domain in full, with the rest retrieved from reference TRBV9 and TRBJ2-7, is DSGVTQTPKHLITATGQRVTLRCSPRSGDLSVYWYQQSLDQGLQFLIQYYNGEERAKGNILERFSAQQFPDLHSELNLSSLELGDSALYFCASSRLGASYEQYFGPGTRLTVT.

This sequence joins TRBV5-1 and TRBJ2-1, with TRBD1 matching 10 bases. CDR3 size: 16 residues. The V gene's germline CDR1 is SGHRS and CDR2 YFSETQ. V lost 1 base to trimming and J lost 3 bases; unmatched junction nucleotides: 4. CDR3 nucleotides: TGCGCCAGCAGCTTGACGGGACAGGGGTACTACAATGAGCAGTTCTTC. Its protein is CASSLTGQGYYNEQFF.

The rearrangement joins TRBV19 to TRBJ2-5, with a tentative D call TRBD1 (6 bases). V was shortened by 3 bases and J by 2 bases, with 13 bases between the two germline ends. Germline V CDR1 and CDR2: LNHDA, SQIVND (reference sequence). The CDR3 extends over 15 amino acids. The CDR3 loop reads CASSMGRGTQETQYF. CDR3 in DNA: TGTGCCAGTAGTATGGGCAGGGGAACTCAAGAGACCCAGTACTTC.

This chain joins TRBV13 and TRBJ2-7, with 9 bases lining up with TRBD1. Losses at the gene ends were 0 bases for V and 6 bases for J; bases not matched to a gene: 9. The CDR3 is 16 amino acids. CDR1 PRHDT and CDR2 FYEKMQ come from the germline V gene (reference sequence). DNA of the CDR3: TGTGCCAGCAGCTTAGGCCCCGGGACAGGGAGGAGCGAGCAGTACTTC. Protein sequence: CASSLGPGTGRSEQYF. The full variable domain, in which reference TRBV13 and TRBJ2-7 provide the parts outside the CDR3, is AAGVIQSPRHLIKEKRETATLKCYPIPRHDTVYWYQQGPGQDPQFLISFYEKMQSDKGSIPDRFSAQQFSDYHSELNMSSLELGDSALYFCASSLGPGTGRSEQYFGPGTRLTVT.